This TCR beta chain originates from a study of tumor-infiltrating lymphocytes in primary liver carcinoma. Co-extracted RNA and DNA came from around 18-30 mg of unsorted bulk tissue. By surgical resection, the patients were treated for their primary liver carcinoma. Total RNA amounting to roughly 450 ng was the source from which TCR beta cDNA was made with a constant-region primer. Three nested multiplex PCR rounds, a slightly modified ARM-PCR, produced the libraries for TCR beta. One entry per CDR3 protein, called by TCRdb with MiXCR from the multiplex PCR reads. The repertoire holds about 96,000 distinct CDR3 sequences, with less than 75% as singletons. As to this clonotype: The junction departs from germline at one end; a sequencing error may be responsible.

This TCR came from a man aged 35-49 years with primary liver carcinoma and hepatitis B virus infection. Input material: tumor-adjacent normal liver tissue.

The CDR3 loop is CASSKGRGGELFF. The DNA of the CDR3 is TGCGCTAGCAGCAAAGGACGAGGCGGGGAGCTGTTTTTT. This chain links TRBV4-1 with TRBJ2-2; D is uncertain. Germline CDR1 MGHRA, CDR2 YSYEKL. The CDR3 contains 13 residues.